The entry below describes one TCR beta chain. Its specificity is not known. The V gene lost 0 bases and the J gene lost 5 bases, with 13 bases spanning the gap. In germline, CDR1 is SQVTM, CDR2 ANQGSEA. The length of the CDR3 is 14 residues. This sample is drawn from a study of cytomegalovirus exposure and HLA in healthy donors. Study background: There were 300 to 400 genotyped donors. Of these, roughly 80% fell in the genetic ancestry cluster associated with self-reported Caucasian donors.

Study results and caveats: The listing of 150 or so TCR beta chains classed them as cytomegalovirus-associated.

Primers: 60 Vbeta forward and 13 Jbeta reverse. The assay was immunoSEQ multiplex PCR, and TCRdb's table has in-frame clones only and misses some. The data hold about 95,000 clones, with approximately 81% observed a single time. Sequenced: PBMCs. The TCR sequence derives from a woman in her sixties or seventies in good health and CMV-seropositive. The V gene is TRBV29-1, the J gene TRBJ1-1; D is unclear. The CDR3 here is CSVEDRAEGTEAFF. CDR3 coding DNA: TGCAGCGTTGAAGATCGAGCGGAAGGAACTGAAGCTTTCTTT.